This record covers a single TCR beta chain. Its specificity is unknown. This sample is drawn from a study of siplizumab effects on memory and regulatory T cells. Produced via immunoSEQ multiplex PCR; TCRdb's table is partial and in-frame only. This table has over 100,000 clones, 90% to 95% appearing once. Study conclusions and caveats: In roughly 75-97% of proliferating CD4+ or CD8+ clones, a naive or memory phenotype could not be assigned. Alloreactive sequences tracing back to unstimulated CD4+ memory cells fell significantly with siplizumab. Naive T cells were seemingly more diverse than memory cells, and major contributions to the alloresponse seemed to be made by them. The suppressive capacity of proliferating Tregs from siplizumab cultures remained unconfirmed.

The TCR comes from a human donor in good health. Material: Tregs sorted from blood.

CDR3 in amino acids: CASNFAAYYNEQFF. DNA of the CDR3: TGTGCCAGTAATTTCGCGGCCTACTACAATGAGCAGTTCTTC. J is TRBJ2-1 and V is TRBV19; no clear D gene. V was trimmed by 7 bases and J by 3 bases, leaving 13 bases between them. CDR3 size: 14 residues. Germline CDR1 reads LNHDA; CDR2 reads SQIVND (reference sequence).